This T cell receptor (beta chain) is drawn from a study of cytomegalovirus exposure and HLA in healthy donors. V shed 0 bases and J shed 8 bases, with 11 bases lying between them. CDR1 and CDR2 from the germline V gene are GTSNPN and SVGIG (reference sequence). The CDR3 extends over 13 amino acids. Notes on the study in general: Information on immune exposure was restricted to one variable (CMV serostatus). TCR beta chain V- and J-gene trimming was linked, in a later analysis, to a missense variant in DCLRE1C.

Use of 60 Vbeta and 13 Jbeta primers characterized the PCR. Authors' analysis steps: In a later analysis, some 11 million of some 80 million unique beta chains occurred in at least two donors. The assay was immunoSEQ multiplex PCR, and TCRdb's table has in-frame clones only and misses some. V, J and clone size were drawn from that table, and D and trimming were deduced from the DNA. The sample has around 130,000 clones, 75% seen once. The table lists this clone with a few counts. Its target is unknown. This receptor was identified in a woman aged 40 to 50 in good health and CMV-seropositive. This chain links TRBV30 with TRBJ1-5, with a weak D call TRBD1 (5 bases). Sequencing input: PBMCs. The CDR3 region is CAWSVGELEPQHF. The CDR3 nucleotides read TGTGCCTGGAGTGTAGGGGAACTTGAGCCCCAGCATTTT.